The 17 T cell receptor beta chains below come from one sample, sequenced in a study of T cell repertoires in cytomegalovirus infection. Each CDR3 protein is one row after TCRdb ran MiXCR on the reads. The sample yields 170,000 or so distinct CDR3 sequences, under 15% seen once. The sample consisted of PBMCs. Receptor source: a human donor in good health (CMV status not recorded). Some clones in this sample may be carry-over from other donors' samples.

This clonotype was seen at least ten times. The CDR3 DNA is TGTGCCAGCAGTGATCCAGGGCAGGAAAAACTGTTTTTT. The encoded protein is CASSDPGQEKLFF. The rearrangement joins TRBV6-1 to TRBJ1-4; TRBD1 might be the D (5 bases). There are 13 residues in the CDR3. The germline V gene has CDR1 MNHNS and CDR2 SASEGT. V gave up 3 bases and J gave up 8 bases, with 10 bases separating them.

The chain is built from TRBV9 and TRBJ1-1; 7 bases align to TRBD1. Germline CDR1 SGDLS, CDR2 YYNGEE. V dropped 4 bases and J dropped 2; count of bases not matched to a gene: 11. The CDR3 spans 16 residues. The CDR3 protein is CASSTDSGTENTEAFF. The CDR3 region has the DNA TGTGCCAGCAGCACCGATTCCGGGACAGAAAACACTGAAGCTTTCTTT. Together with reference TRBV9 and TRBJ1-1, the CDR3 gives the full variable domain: DSGVTQTPKHLITATGQRVTLRCSPRSGDLSVYWYQQSLDQGLQFLIQYYNGEERAKGNILERFSAQQFPDLHSELNLSSLELGDSALYFCASSTDSGTENTEAFFGQGTRLTVV.

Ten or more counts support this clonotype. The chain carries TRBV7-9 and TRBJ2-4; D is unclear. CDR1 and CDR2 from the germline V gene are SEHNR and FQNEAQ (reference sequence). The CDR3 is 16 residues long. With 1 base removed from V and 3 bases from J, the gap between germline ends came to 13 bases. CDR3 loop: CASSLVQSGNKNIQYF. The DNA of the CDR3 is TGTGCCAGCAGCTTAGTACAATCTGGAAACAAAAACATTCAGTACTTC.

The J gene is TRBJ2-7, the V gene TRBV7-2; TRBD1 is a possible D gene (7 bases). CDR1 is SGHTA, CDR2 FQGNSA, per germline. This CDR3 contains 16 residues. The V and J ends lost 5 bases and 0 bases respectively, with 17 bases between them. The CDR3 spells CASSPRGAPSSYEQYF. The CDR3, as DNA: TGTGCCAGCAGCCCCAGGGGGGCTCCGAGCTCCTACGAGCAGTACTTC.

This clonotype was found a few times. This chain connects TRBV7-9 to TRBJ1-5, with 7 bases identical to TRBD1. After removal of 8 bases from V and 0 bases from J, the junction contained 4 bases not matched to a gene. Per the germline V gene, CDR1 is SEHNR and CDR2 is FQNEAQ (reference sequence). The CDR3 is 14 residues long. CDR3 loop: CASAQGYSNQPQHF. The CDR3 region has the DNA TGTGCCAGCGCACAGGGGTATAGCAATCAGCCCCAGCATTTT.

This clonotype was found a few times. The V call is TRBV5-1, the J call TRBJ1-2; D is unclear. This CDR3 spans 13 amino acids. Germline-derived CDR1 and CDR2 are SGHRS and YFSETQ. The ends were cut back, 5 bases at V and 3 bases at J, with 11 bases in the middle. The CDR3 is CASSYIGDYGYTF. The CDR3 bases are TGCGCCAGCAGTTATATAGGCGACTATGGCTACACCTTC.

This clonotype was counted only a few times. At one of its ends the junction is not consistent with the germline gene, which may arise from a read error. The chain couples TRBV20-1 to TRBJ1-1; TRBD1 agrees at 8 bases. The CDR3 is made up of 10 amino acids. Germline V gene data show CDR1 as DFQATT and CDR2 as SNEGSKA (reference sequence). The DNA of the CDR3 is TGCAGTGCTACCCGGGACAGGTTTATCTTT. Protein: CSATRDRFIF.

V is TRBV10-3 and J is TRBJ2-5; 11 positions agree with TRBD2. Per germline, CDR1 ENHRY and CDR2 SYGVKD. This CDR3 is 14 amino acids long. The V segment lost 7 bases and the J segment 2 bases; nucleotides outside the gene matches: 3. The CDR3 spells CAITSGGRQETQYF. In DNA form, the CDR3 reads TGTGCCATCACTAGCGGGGGGCGACAAGAGACCCAGTACTTC.

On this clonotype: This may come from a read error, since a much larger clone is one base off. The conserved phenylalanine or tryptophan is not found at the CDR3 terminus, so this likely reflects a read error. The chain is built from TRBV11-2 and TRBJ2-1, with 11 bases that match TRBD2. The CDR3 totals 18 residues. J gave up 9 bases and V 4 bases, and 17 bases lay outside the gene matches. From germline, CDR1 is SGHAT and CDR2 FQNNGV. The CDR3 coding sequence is TGTGCCAGCAGCTCGAATCGGTGGCTAGCGGGAGGATTTAGTGAGCAGTTCTTA. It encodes CASSSNRWLAGGFSEQFL.

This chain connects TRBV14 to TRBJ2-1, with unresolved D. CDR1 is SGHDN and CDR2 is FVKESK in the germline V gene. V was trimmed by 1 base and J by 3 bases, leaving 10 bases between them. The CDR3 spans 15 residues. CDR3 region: CASSQGPPDYNEQFF. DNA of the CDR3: TGTGCCAGCAGCCAAGGCCCCCCAGACTACAATGAGCAGTTCTTC.

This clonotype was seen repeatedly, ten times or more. CDR3 protein: CATRRGTATGELFF. Here the CDR3 DNA reads TGTGCCACCAGGAGAGGGACAGCAACCGGGGAGCTGTTTTTT. V usage is TRBV28 and J usage is TRBJ2-2, with 7 bases lining up with TRBD1. Per germline, CDR1 MDHEN and CDR2 SYDVKM. Trimming took 10 bases from V and 5 from J; bases not matched to a gene: 10. The CDR3 consists of 14 residues.

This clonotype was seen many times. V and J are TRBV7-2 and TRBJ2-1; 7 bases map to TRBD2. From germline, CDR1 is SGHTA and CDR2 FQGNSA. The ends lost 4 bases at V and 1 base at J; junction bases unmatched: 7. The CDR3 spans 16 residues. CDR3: CASSSQSGKSYNEQFF. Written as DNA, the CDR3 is TGTGCCAGCAGCTCCCAGAGCGGGAAATCCTACAATGAGCAGTTCTTC.

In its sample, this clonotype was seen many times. The CDR3, as DNA: TGTGCCAGCAGCCCCCAAGGTGTACAGGAAGATACGCAGTATTTT. Its translation is CASSPQGVQEDTQYF. The rearrangement uses TRBV7-3 and TRBJ2-3; D might be TRBD1 (5 bases). The V and J ends lost 5 bases and 5 bases respectively, with 17 bases between them. CDR1 SGHTA and CDR2 FQGTGA come from the germline V gene. The CDR3 consists of 15 residues.

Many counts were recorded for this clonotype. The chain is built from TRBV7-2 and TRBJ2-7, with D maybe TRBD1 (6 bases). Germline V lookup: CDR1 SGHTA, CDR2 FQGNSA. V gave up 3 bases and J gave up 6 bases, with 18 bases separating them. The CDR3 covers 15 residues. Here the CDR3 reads CASSFLQGASGEQYF. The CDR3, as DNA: TGTGCCAGCAGCTTCCTACAGGGAGCATCGGGCGAGCAGTACTTC.

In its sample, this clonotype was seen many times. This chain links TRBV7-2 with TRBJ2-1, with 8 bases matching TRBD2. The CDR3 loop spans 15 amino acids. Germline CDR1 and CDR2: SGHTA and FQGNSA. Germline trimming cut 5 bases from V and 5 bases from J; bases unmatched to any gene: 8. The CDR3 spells CASSPRIAGNNEQFF. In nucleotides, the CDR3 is TGTGCCAGCAGCCCCCGGATAGCGGGGAACAATGAGCAGTTCTTC.

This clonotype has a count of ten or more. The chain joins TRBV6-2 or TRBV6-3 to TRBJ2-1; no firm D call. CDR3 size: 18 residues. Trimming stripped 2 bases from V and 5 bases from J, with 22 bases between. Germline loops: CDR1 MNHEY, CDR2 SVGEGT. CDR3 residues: CASSYGMVLSEPNNEQFF. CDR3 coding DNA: TGTGCCAGCAGTTACGGTATGGTCTTATCCGAACCAAACAATGAGCAGTTCTTC.

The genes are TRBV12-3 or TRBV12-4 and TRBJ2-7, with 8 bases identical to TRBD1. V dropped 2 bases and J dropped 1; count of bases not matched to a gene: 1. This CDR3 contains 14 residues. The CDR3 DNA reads TGTGCCAGCAGTTTACGGACAGGGTCCTACGAGCAGTACTTC. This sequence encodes CASSLRTGSYEQYF.